These 16 T cell receptor beta chains were all obtained from the same sample, sequenced in a study of OX40 agonist ivuxolimab in advanced cancers. Some clones are missing from TCRdb's copy, which holds only in-frame ones; the method was immunoSEQ multiplex PCR. The top ten clones hold roughly an eighth of a sample with 50,000 to 70,000 clones, around 89% of them seen once. Specimen: CD4+ or CD8+ T cells sorted from blood, collected in a trial of the OX40 agonist ivuxolimab. The receptors stem from an adult with an advanced solid tumor such as melanoma, head and neck, liver or kidney cancer.

The J gene is TRBJ2-7, the V gene TRBV7-9; D possibly uses TRBD1 or TRBD2 (5 bases each). V lost 3 bases and J 4 bases, leaving 16 bases between the germline ends. The germline V gene has CDR1 SEHNR and CDR2 FQNEAQ (reference sequence). The CDR3 covers 15 residues. The CDR3 loop reads CASSFFVGDRYEQYF. The DNA for the CDR3 is TGTGCCAGCAGCTTTTTTGTAGGGGACCGTTACGAGCAGTACTTC.

The genes are TRBV7-8 and TRBJ2-7, with D possibly matching TRBD1 (6 bases). CDR3 length: 14 amino acids. Germline lookup yields CDR1 SGHVS and CDR2 FQNEAQ. V lost 1 base and J lost 0, with 7 bases in between. The chain's CDR3 is CASSLEGGSYEQYF. In DNA form, the CDR3 reads TGTGCCAGCAGCTTAGAAGGGGGCTCCTACGAGCAGTACTTC.

CDR3 loop: CASRTAGGLSSYEQYF. CDR3 in DNA: TGTGCCAGCAGGACGGCAGGGGGGCTAAGCTCCTACGAGCAGTACTTC. The chain is built from TRBV2 and TRBJ2-7; D is possibly TRBD1 (7 bases). Germline values: CDR1 SNHLY, CDR2 FYNNEI. The CDR3 length is 16 residues. The V gene lost 6 bases and the J gene lost 0 bases, with 18 bases spanning the gap.

The chain couples TRBV28 to TRBJ2-1, with a weak D call TRBD1 (5 bases). The V end lost 6 bases, the J end lost 3 bases, and 12 bases lay between the germline ends. Per the germline V gene, CDR1 is MDHEN and CDR2 is SYDVKM. The CDR3 consists of 14 residues. CDR3 residues: CASRFDSIYNEQFF. CDR3 DNA sequence: TGTGCCAGCAGATTCGACAGCATCTACAATGAGCAGTTCTTC.

This rearrangement joins TRBV27 to TRBJ2-5, with D tentatively TRBD1 or TRBD2 (5 bases each). Looked up from germline, CDR1 is MNHEY and CDR2 is SMNVEV (reference sequence). V lost 4 bases to trimming and J lost 5 bases, with 17 bases between them. CDR3 length: 15 amino acids. The CDR3: CASSSPPGSVETQYF. The CDR3 DNA reads TGTGCCAGCAGTTCGCCCCCAGGGAGCGTGGAGACCCAGTACTTC.

The chain employs TRBV18 and TRBJ2-7; D is ambiguous. The germline V gene has CDR1 KGHSH and CDR2 LQKENI. Trimming removed 2 bases from V and 3 bases from J, with 5 bases in between. The length of the CDR3 is 12 residues. CDR3 nucleotide sequence: TGTGCCAGCTCACCAGAAAACTACGAGCAGTACTTC. It is translated as CASSPENYEQYF. Drawing the rest from reference TRBV18 and TRBJ2-7, the complete variable domain is NAGVMQNPRHLVRRRGQEARLRCSPMKGHSHVYWYRQLPEEGLKFMVYLQKENIIDESGMPKERFSAEFPKEGPSILRIQQVVRGDSAAYFCASSPENYEQYFGPGTRLTVT.

The V call is TRBV4-1, the J call TRBJ1-2; tentative D call: TRBD1 (5 bases). The V end lost 4 bases, the J end lost 6 bases, and 12 bases lay between the germline ends. The germline gives CDR1 MGHRA, CDR2 YSYEKL. The CDR3 has 13 residues. The CDR3 nucleotides are TGCGCCAGCAGCCCCCCGGGGGTGGATGGCTACACCTTC. Translating gives CASSPPGVDGYTF.

This clone occurred a few times. This chain uses TRBV10-1 with TRBJ2-2; D is uncertain. CDR1 and CDR2 from the germline V gene are WNHNN and SYGVQD (reference sequence). The ends were cut back, 7 bases at V and 5 bases at J, with 8 bases in the middle. This CDR3 comprises 12 residues. In DNA, the CDR3 is TGCGCCAGCACGGGTGATACCGGGGAGCTGTTTTTT. This sequence encodes CASTGDTGELFF.

The chain links TRBV28 to TRBJ2-2; a possible D gene is TRBD2 (6 bases). V shed 5 bases and J shed 6 bases, with 16 bases lying between them. The CDR3 is made up of 15 amino acids. Germline loops: CDR1 MDHEN, CDR2 SYDVKM. In DNA, the CDR3 is TGTGCCAGCAGTCCCCGGGGGATTCTTTCCGGGGAGCTGTTTTTT. This encodes CASSPRGILSGELFF.

This clone was picked up one time. This chain links TRBV30 with TRBJ2-7; D uncertain. The CDR3 length is 13 residues. V lost 3 bases to trimming and J lost 0 bases, with 9 bases between them. CDR1 and CDR2 (germline): GTSNPN, SVGIG (reference sequence). For the CDR3, the DNA is TGTGCCTGGAGGGGTGCCAGCTCCTACGAGCAGTACTTC. It is translated as CAWRGASSYEQYF.

The rearrangement uses TRBV7-2 and TRBJ2-3; a weak D match, TRBD2 (5 bases). Trimming left V 1 base short and J 3 bases short, with 8 bases between. From germline, CDR1 is SGHTA and CDR2 FQGNSA. The CDR3 is 14 residues long. CDR3 sequence (DNA): TGTGCCAGCAGCTTAGTGGGGAGTACAGATACGCAGTATTTT. Amino acid sequence: CASSLVGSTDTQYF.

The chain carries TRBV9 and TRBJ1-1; possibly TRBD1 for D (6 bases). Germline CDR1 and CDR2: SGDLS and YYNGEE. V was cut by 0 bases and J by 5 bases, with 14 bases left in between. This CDR3 region has 15 residues. DNA of the CDR3: TGTGCCAGCAGCGTAGGGGAGGGGGGCCGAACTGAAGCTTTCTTT. Protein: CASSVGEGGRTEAFF.

The chain's CDR3 is CASSPPGSYEQYF. The DNA of the CDR3 is TGTGCCAGCAGCCCCCCTGGGTCCTACGAGCAGTACTTC. V and J are TRBV7-2 and TRBJ2-7; D not certain. CDR1 is SGHTA, CDR2 FQGNSA, per germline. V dropped 5 bases and J dropped 1 base, with 9 bases sitting between them. This CDR3 is 13 amino acids long.

The chain is built from TRBV19 and TRBJ2-1; D possibly corresponds to TRBD2 (5 bases). Trimming stripped 6 bases from V and 0 bases from J, with 9 bases between. This CDR3 region has 14 residues. Germline V lookup: CDR1 LNHDA, CDR2 SQIVND (reference sequence). In DNA, the CDR3 is TGTGCCAGTAGGACGGGAAGCTCCTACAATGAGCAGTTCTTC. Amino acid sequence: CASRTGSSYNEQFF.

The V and J genes are TRBV19 and TRBJ2-1, with TRBD2 identical over 8 bases. Germline V gene lookup returns CDR1 LNHDA and CDR2 SQIVND (reference sequence). The V and J ends lost 9 bases and 0 bases, in that order; junction bases with no gene match: 16. This CDR3 has 18 amino acids. CDR3 bases: TGTGCCAGCCGACAGTTGGACATAGCGGGATCCTCCTACAATGAGCAGTTCTTC. It yields the protein CASRQLDIAGSSYNEQFF.

The chain has TRBV7-8 and TRBJ1-4, with D hard to call. The ends were cut back, 5 bases at V and 4 bases at J, with 11 bases in the middle. The CDR3 consists of 14 residues. Per the germline V gene, CDR1 is SGHVS and CDR2 is FQNEAQ. The CDR3 protein is CASSPTNYNEKLFF. The CDR3 DNA reads TGTGCCAGCAGCCCGACAAATTATAATGAAAAACTGTTTTTT.